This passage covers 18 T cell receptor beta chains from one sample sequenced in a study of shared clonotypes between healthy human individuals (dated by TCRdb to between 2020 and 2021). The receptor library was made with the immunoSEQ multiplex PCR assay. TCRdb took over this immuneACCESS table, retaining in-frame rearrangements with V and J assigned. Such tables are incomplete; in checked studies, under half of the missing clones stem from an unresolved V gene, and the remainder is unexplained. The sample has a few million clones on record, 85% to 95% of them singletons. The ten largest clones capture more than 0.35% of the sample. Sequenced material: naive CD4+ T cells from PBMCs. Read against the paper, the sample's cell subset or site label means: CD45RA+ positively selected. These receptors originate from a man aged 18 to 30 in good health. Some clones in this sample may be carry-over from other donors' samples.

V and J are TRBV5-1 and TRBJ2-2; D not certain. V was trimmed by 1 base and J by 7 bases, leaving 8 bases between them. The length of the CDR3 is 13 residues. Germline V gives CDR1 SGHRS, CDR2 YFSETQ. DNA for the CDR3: TGCGCCAGCAGCTTGAACGGGCTCGGGGAGCTGTTTTTT. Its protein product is CASSLNGLGELFF.

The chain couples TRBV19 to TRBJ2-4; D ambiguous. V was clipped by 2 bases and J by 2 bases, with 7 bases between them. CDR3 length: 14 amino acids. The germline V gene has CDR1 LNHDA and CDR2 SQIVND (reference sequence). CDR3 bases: TGTGCCAGTAGTATATCCCAGACCAAAAACATTCAGTACTTC. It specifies CASSISQTKNIQYF.

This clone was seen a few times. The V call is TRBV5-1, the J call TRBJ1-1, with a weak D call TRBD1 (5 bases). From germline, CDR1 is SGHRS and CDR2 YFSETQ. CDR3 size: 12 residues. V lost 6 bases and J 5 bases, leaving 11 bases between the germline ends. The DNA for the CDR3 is TGCGCCAGCACCCTCTCAGGGACTGAAGCTTTCTTT. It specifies CASTLSGTEAFF.

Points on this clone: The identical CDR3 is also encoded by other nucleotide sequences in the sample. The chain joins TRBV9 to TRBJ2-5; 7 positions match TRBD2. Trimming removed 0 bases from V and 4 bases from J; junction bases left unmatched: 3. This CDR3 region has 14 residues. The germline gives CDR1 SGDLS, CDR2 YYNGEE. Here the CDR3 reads CASSVGLAVETQYF. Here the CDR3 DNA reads TGTGCCAGCAGCGTAGGACTAGCTGTAGAGACCCAGTACTTC.

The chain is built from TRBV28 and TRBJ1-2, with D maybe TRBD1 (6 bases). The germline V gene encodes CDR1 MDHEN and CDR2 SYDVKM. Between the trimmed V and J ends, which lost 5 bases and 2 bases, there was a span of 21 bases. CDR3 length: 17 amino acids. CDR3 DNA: TGTGCCAGCAGTACCCATCCAACAGGGTTGAAGAACTATGGCTACACCTTC. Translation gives CASSTHPTGLKNYGYTF.

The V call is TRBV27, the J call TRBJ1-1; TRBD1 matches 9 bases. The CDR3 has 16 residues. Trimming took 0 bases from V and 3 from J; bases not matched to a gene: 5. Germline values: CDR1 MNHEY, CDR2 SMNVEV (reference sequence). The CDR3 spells CASSLSPTGGYTEAFF. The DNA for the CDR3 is TGTGCCAGCAGTTTATCCCCGACAGGGGGGTACACTGAAGCTTTCTTT.

The CDR3 DNA is TGCGCCAGCAGCCTCGTTATTAGACAGGGCAGGTACGAGCAGTACTTC. As protein: CASSLVIRQGRYEQYF. This chain uses TRBV4-1 with TRBJ2-7; 7 bases match TRBD1. CDR1 is MGHRA and CDR2 is YSYEKL in the germline V gene. This CDR3 is built from 16 residues. V was clipped by 4 bases and J by 4 bases; unmatched bases: 13.

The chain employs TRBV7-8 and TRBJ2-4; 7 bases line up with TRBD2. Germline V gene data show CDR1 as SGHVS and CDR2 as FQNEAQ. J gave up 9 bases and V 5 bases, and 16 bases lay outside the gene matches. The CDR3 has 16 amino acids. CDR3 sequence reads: CASSTPSGTDRGIQYF. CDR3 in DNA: TGTGCCAGCAGCACCCCTAGCGGAACTGATAGGGGCATTCAGTACTTC.

The CDR3 DNA reads TGTGCCAGTAGGACACAAGGACAGGGCAATCAGCCCCAGCATTTT. Translation: CASRTQGQGNQPQHF. The rearrangement joins TRBV19 to TRBJ1-5; 7 bases agree with TRBD1. Germline CDR1 and CDR2: LNHDA and SQIVND (reference sequence). With 6 bases clipped from V and 2 bases from J, the junction kept 7 bases outside the gene matches. The CDR3 contains 15 residues.

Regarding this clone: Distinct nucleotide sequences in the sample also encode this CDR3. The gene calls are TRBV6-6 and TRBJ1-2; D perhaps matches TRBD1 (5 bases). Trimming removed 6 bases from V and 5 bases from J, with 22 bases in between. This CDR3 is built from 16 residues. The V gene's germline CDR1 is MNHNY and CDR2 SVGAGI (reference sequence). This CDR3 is CASSPFMAGQNYGYTF. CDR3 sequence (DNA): TGTGCCAGCAGCCCCTTTATGGCAGGGCAAAATTATGGCTACACCTTC.

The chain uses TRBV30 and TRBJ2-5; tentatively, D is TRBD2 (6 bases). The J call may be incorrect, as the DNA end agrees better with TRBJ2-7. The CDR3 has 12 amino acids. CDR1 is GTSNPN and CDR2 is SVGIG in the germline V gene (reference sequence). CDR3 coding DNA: TGTGCCTGGAGTGTACGGGGAGGCGAGCAGTACTTC. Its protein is CAWSVRGGEQYF.

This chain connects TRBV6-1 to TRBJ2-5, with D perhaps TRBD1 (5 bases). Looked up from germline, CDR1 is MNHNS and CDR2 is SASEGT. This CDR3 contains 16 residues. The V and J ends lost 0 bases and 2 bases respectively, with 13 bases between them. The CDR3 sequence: CASSEALTDIQETQYF. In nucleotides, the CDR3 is TGTGCCAGCAGTGAAGCGCTGACAGATATACAAGAGACCCAGTACTTC.

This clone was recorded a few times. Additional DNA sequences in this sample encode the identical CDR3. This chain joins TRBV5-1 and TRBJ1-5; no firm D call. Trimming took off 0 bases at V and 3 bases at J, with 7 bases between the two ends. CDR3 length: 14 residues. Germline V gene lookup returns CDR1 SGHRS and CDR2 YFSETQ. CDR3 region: CASSLEGFNQPQHF. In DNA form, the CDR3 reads TGCGCCAGCAGCTTGGAAGGGTTCAATCAGCCCCAGCATTTT.

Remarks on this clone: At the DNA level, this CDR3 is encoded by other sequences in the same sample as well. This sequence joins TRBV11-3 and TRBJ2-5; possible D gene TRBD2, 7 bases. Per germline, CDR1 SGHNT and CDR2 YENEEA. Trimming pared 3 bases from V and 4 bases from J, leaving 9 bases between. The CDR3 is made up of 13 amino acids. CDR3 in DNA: TGTGCCAGCAGCTTGGGAGGGGGAGAGACCCAGTACTTC. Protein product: CASSLGGGETQYF.

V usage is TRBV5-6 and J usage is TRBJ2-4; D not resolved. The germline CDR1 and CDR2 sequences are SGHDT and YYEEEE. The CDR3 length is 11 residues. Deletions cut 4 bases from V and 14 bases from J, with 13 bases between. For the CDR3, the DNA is TGTGCCAGCAGCCGAAGGGATGTAGAGTACTTC. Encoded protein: CASSRRDVEYF.

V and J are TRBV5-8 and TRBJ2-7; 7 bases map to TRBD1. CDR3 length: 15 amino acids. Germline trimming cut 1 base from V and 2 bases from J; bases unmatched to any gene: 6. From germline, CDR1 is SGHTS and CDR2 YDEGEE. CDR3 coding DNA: TGTGCCAGCAGCTTGTCTTGGACAGGAACCTACGAGCAGTACTTC. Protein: CASSLSWTGTYEQYF.

DNA of the CDR3: TGTGCCAGCAGTGATTGGGACAGGGGAAAACTGTTTTTT. This gives the protein CASSDWDRGKLFF. The rearrangement links TRBV2 to TRBJ1-4, with TRBD1 identical over 10 bases. V lost 3 bases, J lost 10 bases, and 2 bases stayed unmatched. The length of the CDR3 is 13 residues. CDR1 and CDR2 from the germline V gene are SNHLY and FYNNEI.

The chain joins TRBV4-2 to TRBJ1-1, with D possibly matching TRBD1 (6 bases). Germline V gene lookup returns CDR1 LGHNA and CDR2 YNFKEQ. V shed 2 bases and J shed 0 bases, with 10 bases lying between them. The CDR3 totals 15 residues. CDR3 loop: CASSQLQGLNTEAFF. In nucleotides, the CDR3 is TGTGCCAGCAGCCAACTACAGGGTTTGAACACTGAAGCTTTCTTT.